This record looks at one T cell receptor (beta chain) sequence and its context. The data were taken from a study of blood T cell repertoires in COVID-19. Clones were sequenced by immunoSEQ multiplex PCR, and TCRdb holds only the in-frame ones, with some missing. The sample records some 130,000 clones, approximately 86% being singletons. This CDR3 has 12 residues. Trimming at V came to 5 bases and at J to 9 bases, leaving 3 bases not matched to a gene. Germline V gives CDR1 MGHRA, CDR2 YSYEKL. Sample: peripheral blood. The TCR comes from a woman in her sixties or seventies with COVID-19, enrolled during active disease. The V gene is TRBV4-1, the J gene TRBJ2-7; the match to TRBD1 covers 11 bases. The CDR3 bases are TGCGCCAGCAGCGGGACAGGGGGATGGCAGTACTTC. This sequence encodes CASSGTGGWQYF.